Sequencing of this T cell receptor beta chain was carried out in a study of OX40 agonist ivuxolimab in advanced cancers. The wider study: A history of anti-PD-1, anti-PD-L1 or anti-CTLA-4 therapy was acceptable, and about 40% had some.

Blood samples were obtained at baseline, cycle 4 day 1, and cycle 7 day 1. The germline V gene encodes CDR1 WSHSY and CDR2 SAAADI. The CDR3 extends over 13 amino acids. Trimming pared 8 bases from V and 2 bases from J, leaving 13 bases between. TCRdb keeps only in-frame clones here, not all; method: immunoSEQ multiplex PCR. This sample has 90,000 to 95,000 clones, with 70% to 90% found just once. This receptor was obtained from an adult with an advanced solid tumor such as melanoma, head and neck, liver or kidney cancer. This chain uses TRBV10-2 with TRBJ2-7; D possibly corresponds to TRBD1 (5 bases). Sequenced material: CD4+ or CD8+ T cells sorted from blood, taken in a trial of the OX40 agonist ivuxolimab. This chain's CDR3 is CASRQGAPYEQYF. The CDR3 DNA reads as TGCGCCAGCCGTCAAGGGGCTCCCTACGAGCAGTACTTC.